This T cell receptor beta chain was captured by sequencing in a study of cytomegalovirus exposure and HLA in healthy donors. Study-wide results and caveats: A later analysis reportedly found that, within productive TCRs, an Asian-associated ancestry cluster had fewer N-insertions than the mean observed across the roughly 670 donors.

The V and J ends lost 4 bases and 4 bases respectively, with 17 bases between them. This CDR3 comprises 15 residues. Germline assignment: CDR1 MDHEN and CDR2 SYDVKM. Primers: 60 Vbeta forward and 13 Jbeta reverse. The assay was immunoSEQ multiplex PCR, and TCRdb's table has in-frame clones only and misses some. Recorded for this sample: about 70,000 clones. As to this clone: Its antigen is not known.

Input material: PBMCs. The chain links TRBV28 to TRBJ2-7; D possibly corresponds to TRBD2 (5 bases). The clonotype comes from a woman aged 25 to 45 in good health and CMV-seronegative. DNA for the CDR3: TGTGCCAGCAGTTCCCCGGCGGTGGGAGATTACGAGCAGTACTTC. The encoded protein is CASSSPAVGDYEQYF.